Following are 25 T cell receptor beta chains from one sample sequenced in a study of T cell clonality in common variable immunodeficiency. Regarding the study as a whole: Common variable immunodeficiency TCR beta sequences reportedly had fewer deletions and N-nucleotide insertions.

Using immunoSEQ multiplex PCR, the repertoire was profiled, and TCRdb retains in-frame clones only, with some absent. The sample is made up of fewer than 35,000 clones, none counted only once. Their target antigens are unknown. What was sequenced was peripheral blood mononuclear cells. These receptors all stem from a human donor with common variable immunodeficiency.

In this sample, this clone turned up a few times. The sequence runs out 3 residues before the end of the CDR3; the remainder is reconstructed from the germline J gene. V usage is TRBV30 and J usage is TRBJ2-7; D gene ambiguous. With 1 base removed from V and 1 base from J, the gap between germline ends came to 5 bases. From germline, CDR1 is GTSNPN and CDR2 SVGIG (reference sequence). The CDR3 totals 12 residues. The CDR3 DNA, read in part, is TGTGCCTGGAGTGCGGTTTCCTACGAG. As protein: CAWSAVSYE. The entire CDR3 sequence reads CAWSAVSYEQYF.

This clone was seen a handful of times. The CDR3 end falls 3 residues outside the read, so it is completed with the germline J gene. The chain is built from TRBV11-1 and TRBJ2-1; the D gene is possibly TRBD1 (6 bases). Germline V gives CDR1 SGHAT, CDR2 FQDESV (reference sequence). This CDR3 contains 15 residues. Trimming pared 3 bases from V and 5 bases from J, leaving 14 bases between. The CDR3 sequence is CASSFGTGNDNEQFF. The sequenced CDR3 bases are TGTGCCAGCAGCTTTGGTACAGGGAATGACAATGAG.

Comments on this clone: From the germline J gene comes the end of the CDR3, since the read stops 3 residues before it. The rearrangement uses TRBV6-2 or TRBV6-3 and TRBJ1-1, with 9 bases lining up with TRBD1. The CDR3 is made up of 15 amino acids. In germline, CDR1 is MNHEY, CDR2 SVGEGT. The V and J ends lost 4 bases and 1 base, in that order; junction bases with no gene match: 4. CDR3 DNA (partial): TGTGCCAGCAGTTTATACAGGGGGCCGAACACTGAA. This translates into CASSLYRGPNTE. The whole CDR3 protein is CASSLYRGPNTEAFF.

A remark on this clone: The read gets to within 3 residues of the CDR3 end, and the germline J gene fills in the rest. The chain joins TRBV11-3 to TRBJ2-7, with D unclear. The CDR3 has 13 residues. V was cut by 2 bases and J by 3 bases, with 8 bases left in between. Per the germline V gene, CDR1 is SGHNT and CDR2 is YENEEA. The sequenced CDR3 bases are TGTGCCAGCAGCTTACAAACCAGCTACGAG. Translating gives CASSLQTSYE. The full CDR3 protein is CASSLQTSYEQYF.

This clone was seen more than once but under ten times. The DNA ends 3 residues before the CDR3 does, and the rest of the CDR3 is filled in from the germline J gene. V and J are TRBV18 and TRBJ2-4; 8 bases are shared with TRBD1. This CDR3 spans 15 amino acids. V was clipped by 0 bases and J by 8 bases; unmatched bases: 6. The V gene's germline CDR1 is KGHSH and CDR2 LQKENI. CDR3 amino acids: CASSPPQGARDIQYF. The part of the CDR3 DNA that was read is TGTGCCAGCTCACCACCGCAGGGGGCGAGGGACATT.

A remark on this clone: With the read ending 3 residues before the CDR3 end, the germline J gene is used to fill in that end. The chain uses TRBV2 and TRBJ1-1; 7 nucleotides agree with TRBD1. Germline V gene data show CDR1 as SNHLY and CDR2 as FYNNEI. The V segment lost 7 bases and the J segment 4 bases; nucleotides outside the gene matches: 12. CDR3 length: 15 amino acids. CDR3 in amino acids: CASKRDDRAGTEAFF. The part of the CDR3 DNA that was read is TGTGCCAGCAAAAGGGACGACAGGGCAGGCACTGAA.

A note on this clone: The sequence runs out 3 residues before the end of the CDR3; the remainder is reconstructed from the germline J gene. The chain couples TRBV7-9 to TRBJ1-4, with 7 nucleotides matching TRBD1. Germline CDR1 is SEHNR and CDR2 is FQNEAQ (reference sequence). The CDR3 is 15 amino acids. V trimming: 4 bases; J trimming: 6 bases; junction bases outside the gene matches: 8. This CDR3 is CASSSQGGPYEKLFF. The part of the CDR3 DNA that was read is TGTGCCAGCAGCTCCCAGGGGGGCCCCTATGAAAAA.

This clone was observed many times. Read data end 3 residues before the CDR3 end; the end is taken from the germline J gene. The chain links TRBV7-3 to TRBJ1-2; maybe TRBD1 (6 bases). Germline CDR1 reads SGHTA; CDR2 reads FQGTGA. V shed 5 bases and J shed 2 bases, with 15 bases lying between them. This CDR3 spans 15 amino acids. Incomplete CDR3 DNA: TGTGCCAGCAGCCAAGAATCAGGGGACAACTATGGC. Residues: CASSQESGDNYG. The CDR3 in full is CASSQESGDNYGYTF.

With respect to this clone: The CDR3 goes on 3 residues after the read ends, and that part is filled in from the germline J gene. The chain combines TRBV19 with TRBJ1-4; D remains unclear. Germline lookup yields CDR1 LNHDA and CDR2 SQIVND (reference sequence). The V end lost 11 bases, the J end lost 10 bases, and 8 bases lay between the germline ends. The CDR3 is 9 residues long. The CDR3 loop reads CAEVRKLFF. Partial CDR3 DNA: TGTGCCGAGGTACGAAAA.

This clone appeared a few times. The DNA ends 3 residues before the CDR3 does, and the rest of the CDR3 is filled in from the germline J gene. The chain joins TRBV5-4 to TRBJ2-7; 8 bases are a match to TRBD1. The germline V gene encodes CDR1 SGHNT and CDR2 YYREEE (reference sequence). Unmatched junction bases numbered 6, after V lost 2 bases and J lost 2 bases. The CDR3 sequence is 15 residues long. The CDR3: CASSFPGGVPYEQYF. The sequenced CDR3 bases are TGTGCCAGCAGCTTTCCAGGGGGCGTCCCCTACGAG.

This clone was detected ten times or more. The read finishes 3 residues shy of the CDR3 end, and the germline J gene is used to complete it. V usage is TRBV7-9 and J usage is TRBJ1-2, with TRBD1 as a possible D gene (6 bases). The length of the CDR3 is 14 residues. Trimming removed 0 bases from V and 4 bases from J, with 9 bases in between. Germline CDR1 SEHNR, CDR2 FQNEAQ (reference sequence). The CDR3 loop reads CASSLAAGAYGYTF. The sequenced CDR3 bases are TGTGCCAGCAGCTTAGCGGCAGGGGCCTATGGC.

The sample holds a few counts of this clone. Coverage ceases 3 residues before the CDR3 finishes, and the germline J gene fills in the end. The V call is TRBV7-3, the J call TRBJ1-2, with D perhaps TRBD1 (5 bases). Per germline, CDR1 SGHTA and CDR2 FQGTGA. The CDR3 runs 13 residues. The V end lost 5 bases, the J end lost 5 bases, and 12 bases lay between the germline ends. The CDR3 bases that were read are TGTGCCAGCAGCCCAGACAGACAATATGGC. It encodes CASSPDRQYG. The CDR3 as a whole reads CASSPDRQYGYTF.

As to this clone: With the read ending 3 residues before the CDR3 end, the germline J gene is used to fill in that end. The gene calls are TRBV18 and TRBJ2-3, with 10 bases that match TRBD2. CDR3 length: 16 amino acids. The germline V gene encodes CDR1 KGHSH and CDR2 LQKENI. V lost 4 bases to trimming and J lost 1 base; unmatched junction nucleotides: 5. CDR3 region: CASSRSSGGGTDTQYF. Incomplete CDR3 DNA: TGTGCCAGCTCACGGTCGAGCGGGGGGGGCACAGATACG.

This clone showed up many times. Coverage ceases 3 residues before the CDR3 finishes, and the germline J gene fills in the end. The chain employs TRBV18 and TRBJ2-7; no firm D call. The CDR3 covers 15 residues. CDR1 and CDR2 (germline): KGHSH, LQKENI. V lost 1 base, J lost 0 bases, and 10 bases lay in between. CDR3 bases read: TGTGCCAGCTCACCACAAGAGGCCAGCTCCTACGAG. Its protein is CASSPQEASSYE. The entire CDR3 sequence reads CASSPQEASSYEQYF. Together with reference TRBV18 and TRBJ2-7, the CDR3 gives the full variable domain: NAGVMQNPRHLVRRRGQEARLRCSPMKGHSHVYWYRQLPEEGLKFMVYLQKENIIDESGMPKERFSAEFPKEGPSILRIQQVVRGDSAAYFCASSPQEASSYEQYFGPGTRLTVT.

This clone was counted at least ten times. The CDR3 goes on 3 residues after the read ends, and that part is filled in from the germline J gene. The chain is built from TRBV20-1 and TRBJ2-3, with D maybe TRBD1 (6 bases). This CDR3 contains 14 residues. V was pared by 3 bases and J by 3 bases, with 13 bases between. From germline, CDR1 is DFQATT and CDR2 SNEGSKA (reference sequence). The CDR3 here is CSASGGGGTDTQYF. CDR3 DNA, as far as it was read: TGCAGTGCTAGCGGTGGGGGCGGGACAGATACG.

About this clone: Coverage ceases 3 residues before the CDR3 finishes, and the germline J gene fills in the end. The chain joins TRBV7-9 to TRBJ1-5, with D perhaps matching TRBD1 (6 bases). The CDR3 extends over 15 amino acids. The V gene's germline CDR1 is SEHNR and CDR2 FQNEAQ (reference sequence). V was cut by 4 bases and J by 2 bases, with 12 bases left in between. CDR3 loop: CASSSDSLRNQPQHF. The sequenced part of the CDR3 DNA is TGTGCCAGCAGCTCGGACAGCCTCCGCAATCAGCCC.

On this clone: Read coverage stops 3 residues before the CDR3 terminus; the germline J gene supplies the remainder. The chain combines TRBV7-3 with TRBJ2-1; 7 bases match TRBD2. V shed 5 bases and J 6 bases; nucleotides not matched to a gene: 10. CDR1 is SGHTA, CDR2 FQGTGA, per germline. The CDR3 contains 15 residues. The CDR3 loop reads CASSPIGGSINEQFF. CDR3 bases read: TGTGCCAGCAGCCCAATCGGGGGGTCAATCAATGAG.

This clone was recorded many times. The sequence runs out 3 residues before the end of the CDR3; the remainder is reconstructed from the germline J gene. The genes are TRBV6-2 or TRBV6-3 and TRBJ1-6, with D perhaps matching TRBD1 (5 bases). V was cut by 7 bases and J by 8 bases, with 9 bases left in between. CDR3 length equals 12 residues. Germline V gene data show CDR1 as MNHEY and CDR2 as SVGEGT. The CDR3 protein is CASTRVDSPLHF. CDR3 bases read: TGTGCCAGCACCAGGGTTGATTCACCC.

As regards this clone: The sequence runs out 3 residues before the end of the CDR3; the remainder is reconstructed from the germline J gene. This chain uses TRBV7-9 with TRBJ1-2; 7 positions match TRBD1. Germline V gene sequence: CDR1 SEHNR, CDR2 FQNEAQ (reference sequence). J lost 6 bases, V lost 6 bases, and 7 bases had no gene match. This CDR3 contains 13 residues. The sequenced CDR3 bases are TGTGCCAGCAGTCAAATAGGGGGCGATGGC. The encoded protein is CASSQIGGDG. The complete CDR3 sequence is CASSQIGGDGYTF.

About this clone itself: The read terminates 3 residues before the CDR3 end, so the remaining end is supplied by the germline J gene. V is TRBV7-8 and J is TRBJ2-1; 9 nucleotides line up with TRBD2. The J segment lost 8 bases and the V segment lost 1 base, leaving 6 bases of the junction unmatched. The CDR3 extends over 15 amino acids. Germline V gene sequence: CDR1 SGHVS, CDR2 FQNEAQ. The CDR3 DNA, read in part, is TGTGCCAGCAGCTTAGGGGGGACTAGCCGGCATGAG. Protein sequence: CASSLGGTSRHE. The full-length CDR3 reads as CASSLGGTSRHEQFF.

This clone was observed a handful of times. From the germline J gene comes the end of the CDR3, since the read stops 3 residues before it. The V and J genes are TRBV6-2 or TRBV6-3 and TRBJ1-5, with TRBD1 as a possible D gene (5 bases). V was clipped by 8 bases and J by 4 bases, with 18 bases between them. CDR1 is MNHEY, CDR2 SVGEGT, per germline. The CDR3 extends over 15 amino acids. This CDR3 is CASYTPFRGNQPQHF. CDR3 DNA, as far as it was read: TGTGCCAGCTACACGCCATTCCGGGGGAATCAGCCC.

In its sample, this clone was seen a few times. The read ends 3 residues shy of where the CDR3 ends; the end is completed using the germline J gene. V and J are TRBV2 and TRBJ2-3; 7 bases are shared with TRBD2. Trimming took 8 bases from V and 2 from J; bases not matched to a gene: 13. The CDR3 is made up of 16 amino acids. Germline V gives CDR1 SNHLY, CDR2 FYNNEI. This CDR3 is CASSYFGGGITDTQYF. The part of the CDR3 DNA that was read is TGTGCCAGCTCATATTTTGGGGGGGGGATCACAGATACG. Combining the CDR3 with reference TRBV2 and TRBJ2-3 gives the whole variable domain EPEVTQTPSHQVTQMGQEVILRCVPISNHLYFYWYRQILGQKVEFLVSFYNNEISEKSEIFDDQFSVERPDGSNFTLKIRSTKLEDSAMYFCASSYFGGGITDTQYFGPGTRLTVL.

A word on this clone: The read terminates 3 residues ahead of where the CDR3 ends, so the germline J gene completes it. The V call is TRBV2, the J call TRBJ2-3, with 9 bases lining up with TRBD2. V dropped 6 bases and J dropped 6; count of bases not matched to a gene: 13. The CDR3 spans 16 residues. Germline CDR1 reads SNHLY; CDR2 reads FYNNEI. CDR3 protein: CASRVPRGGGVDTQYF. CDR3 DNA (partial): TGTGCCAGCAGGGTCCCGCGGGGGGGAGGGGTGGATACG.

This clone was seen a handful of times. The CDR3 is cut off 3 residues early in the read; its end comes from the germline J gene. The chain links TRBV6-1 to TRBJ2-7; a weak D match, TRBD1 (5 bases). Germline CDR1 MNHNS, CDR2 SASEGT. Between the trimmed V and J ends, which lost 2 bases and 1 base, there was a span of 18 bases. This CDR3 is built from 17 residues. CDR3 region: CASSEQIFRTFSYEQYF. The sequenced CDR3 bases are TGTGCCAGCAGTGAACAGATATTTAGGACATTTTCCTACGAG.

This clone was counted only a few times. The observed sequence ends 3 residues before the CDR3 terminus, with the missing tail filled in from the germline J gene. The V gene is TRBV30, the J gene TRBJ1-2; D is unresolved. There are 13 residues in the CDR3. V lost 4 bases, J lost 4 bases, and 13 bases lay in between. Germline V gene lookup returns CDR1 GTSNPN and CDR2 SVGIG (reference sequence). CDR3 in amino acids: CAWKVLPSYGYTF. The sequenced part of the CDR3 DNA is TGTGCCTGGAAAGTCCTGCCTAGCTATGGC.